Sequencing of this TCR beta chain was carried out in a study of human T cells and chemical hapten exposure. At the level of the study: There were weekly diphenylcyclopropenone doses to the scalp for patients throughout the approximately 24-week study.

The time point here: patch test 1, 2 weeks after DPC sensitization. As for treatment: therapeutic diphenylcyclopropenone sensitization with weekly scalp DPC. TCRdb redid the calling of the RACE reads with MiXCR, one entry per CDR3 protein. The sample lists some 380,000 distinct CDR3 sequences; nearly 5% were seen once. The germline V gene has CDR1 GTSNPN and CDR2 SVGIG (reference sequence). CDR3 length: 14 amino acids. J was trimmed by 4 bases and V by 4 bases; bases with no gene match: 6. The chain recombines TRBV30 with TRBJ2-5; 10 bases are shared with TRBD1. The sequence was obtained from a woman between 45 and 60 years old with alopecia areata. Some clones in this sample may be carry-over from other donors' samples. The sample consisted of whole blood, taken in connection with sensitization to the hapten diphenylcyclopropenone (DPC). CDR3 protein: CAWNYGQGGETQYF. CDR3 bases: TGTGCCTGGAATTACGGACAGGGGGGAGAGACCCAGTACTTC.